This T cell receptor (beta chain) was identified in a study of control samples from healthy donors and cancer patients. The table came from immunoSEQ multiplex PCR; TCRdb's copy has only in-frame clones and leaves some out. The sample includes 100,000 to 150,000 clones, 70% to 90% of them seen just once. This CDR3 comprises 15 residues. Germline V lookup: CDR1 SGHDN, CDR2 FVKESK. With 3 bases clipped from V and 5 bases from J, the junction kept 6 bases outside the gene matches. Sequenced: blood. The receptor was isolated from a man over 45 in good health. This chain connects TRBV14 to TRBJ2-5; 10 bases align to TRBD2. In DNA, the CDR3 is TGTGCCAGCAGCCAGAAAGCGGGGGGGCTGGAGACCCAGTACTTC. Protein: CASSQKAGGLETQYF.